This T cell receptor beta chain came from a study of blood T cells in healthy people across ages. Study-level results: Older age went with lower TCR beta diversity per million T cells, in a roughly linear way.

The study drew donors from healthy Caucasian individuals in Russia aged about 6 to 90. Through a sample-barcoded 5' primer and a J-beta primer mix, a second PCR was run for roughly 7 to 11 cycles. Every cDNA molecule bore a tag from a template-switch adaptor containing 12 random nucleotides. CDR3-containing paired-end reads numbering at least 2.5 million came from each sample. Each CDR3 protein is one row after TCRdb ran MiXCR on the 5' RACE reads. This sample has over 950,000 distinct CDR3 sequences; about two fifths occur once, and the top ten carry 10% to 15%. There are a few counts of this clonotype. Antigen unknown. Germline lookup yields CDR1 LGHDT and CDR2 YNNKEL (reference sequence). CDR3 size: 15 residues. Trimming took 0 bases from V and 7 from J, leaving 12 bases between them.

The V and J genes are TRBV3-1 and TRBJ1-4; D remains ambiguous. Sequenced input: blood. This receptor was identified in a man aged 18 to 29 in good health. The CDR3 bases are TGTGCCAGCAGCCAAGAGCTAGAGTGGGGTGAAAAACTGTTTTTT. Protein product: CASSQELEWGEKLFF.